This T cell receptor (beta chain) was captured in a study of cytomegalovirus exposure and HLA in healthy donors. In the PCR, 60 Vbeta and 13 Jbeta primers were used. Method: immunoSEQ multiplex PCR; TCRdb's copy keeps in-frame clones and lacks some. The data hold 150,000 to 200,000 clones, with around four fifths observed a single time. CDR3 size: 13 residues. The V gene lost 3 bases and the J gene lost 3 bases, with 8 bases spanning the gap. The germline gives CDR1 LNHDA, CDR2 SQIVND (reference sequence). The V and J genes are TRBV19 and TRBJ1-1; perhaps TRBD1 as D (5 bases). This TCR was sampled from a girl under 18 in good health and CMV-seropositive. The sequenced material came from PBMCs. The CDR3 DNA reads as TGTGCCAGTAGTATTCCCAGGGACACTGAAGCTTTCTTT. It is translated as CASSIPRDTEAFF.